This T cell receptor (beta chain) was observed in a study of control samples from healthy donors and cancer patients. Method: immunoSEQ multiplex PCR; TCRdb's copy keeps in-frame clones and lacks some. The data hold roughly 450,000 clones, with 75% to 95% observed a single time. Germline assignment: CDR1 MNHEY and CDR2 SMNVEV (reference sequence). The CDR3 has 16 amino acids. V was shortened by 0 bases and J by 5 bases, with 16 bases between the two germline ends. Sequenced input: PBMCs. The receptor's source is a man between 40 and 49 years old with head and neck cancer. The chain links TRBV27 to TRBJ2-5, with no clear D. CDR3 nucleotides: TGTGCCAGCAGTTTATCGGCTAGGTTAGAGTTGGAGACCCAGTACTTC. Protein product: CASSLSARLELETQYF.